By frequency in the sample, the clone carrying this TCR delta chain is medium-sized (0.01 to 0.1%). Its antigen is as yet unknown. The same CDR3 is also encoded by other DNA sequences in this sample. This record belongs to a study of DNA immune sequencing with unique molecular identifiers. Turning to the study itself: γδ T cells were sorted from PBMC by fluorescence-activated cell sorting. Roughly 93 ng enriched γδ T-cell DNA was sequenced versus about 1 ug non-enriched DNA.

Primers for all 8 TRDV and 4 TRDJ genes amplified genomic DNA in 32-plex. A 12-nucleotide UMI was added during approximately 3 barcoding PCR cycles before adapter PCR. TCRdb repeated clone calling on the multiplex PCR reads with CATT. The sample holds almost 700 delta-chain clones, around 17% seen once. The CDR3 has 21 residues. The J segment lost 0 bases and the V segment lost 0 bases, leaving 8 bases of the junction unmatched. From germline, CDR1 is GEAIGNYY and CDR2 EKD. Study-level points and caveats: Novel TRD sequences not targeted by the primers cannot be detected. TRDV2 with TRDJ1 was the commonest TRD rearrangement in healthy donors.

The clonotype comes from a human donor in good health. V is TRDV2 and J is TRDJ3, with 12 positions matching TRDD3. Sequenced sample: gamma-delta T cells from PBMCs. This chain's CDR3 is CACDTGSGGYGGSWDTRQMFF. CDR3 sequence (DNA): TGTGCCTGTGACACCGGTTCTGGGGGATACGGAGGCTCCTGGGACACCCGACAGATGTTTTTC.